These 8 T cell receptor beta chains were all obtained from the same sample, sequenced in a study of cytomegalovirus exposure and HLA in healthy donors. Primers included in the PCR were 60 Vbeta and 13 Jbeta primers. Here immunoSEQ multiplex PCR was the method, and the copy in TCRdb shows in-frame clones only, minus some. This table holds just over 150,000 clones. Sequenced material: PBMCs. Every receptor here comes from an older woman in good health and CMV-seronegative.

This rearrangement joins TRBV9 to TRBJ2-7, with 12 bases that match TRBD2. From germline, CDR1 is SGDLS and CDR2 YYNGEE. This CDR3 comprises 15 residues. Trimming cost V 6 bases and J 4 bases; bases outside gene matches: 8. CDR3 sequence: CASNTASGREYEQYF. CDR3 bases: TGTGCCAGCAACACGGCTAGCGGGAGGGAATACGAGCAGTACTTC.

V gene TRBV5-4 combines with J gene TRBJ1-6; TRBD1 matches 7 bases. V was clipped by 2 bases and J by 6 bases; unmatched bases: 5. The CDR3 is 15 residues long. Germline V gene lookup returns CDR1 SGHNT and CDR2 YYREEE (reference sequence). CDR3 protein: CASSFRDSPNSPLHF. CDR3 coding DNA: TGTGCCAGCAGCTTCCGGGACAGTCCTAATTCACCCCTCCACTTT.

The chain employs TRBV11-2 and TRBJ2-4; D possibly corresponds to TRBD1 (6 bases). The ends were cut back, 3 bases at V and 1 base at J, with 10 bases in the middle. Germline values: CDR1 SGHAT, CDR2 FQNNGV. This CDR3 region has 15 residues. This CDR3 is CASSFSQGAKNIQYF. The CDR3, as DNA: TGTGCCAGCAGCTTCTCGCAGGGGGCCAAAAACATTCAGTACTTC.

The V call is TRBV18, the J call TRBJ2-7; TRBD2 might be the D (5 bases). Per the germline V gene, CDR1 is KGHSH and CDR2 is LQKENI. Trimming removed 6 bases from V and 4 bases from J, with 22 bases in between. CDR3 size: 16 residues. The CDR3 region has the DNA TGTGCCAGCTCCTCCCGGACCCGGGAAGGGTCATACGAGCAGTACTTC. It is translated as CASSSRTREGSYEQYF.

Concerning this clone: Mismatch with germline at one junction end may stem from a read error. The chain combines TRBV20-1 with TRBJ1-3; 7 bases match TRBD1. Germline V gene data show CDR1 as DFQATT and CDR2 as SNEGSKA (reference sequence). This CDR3 is 11 amino acids long. For the CDR3, the DNA is TGCAGTGCTAGTTCGGACAGGACGGAGGATTTT. Protein product: CSASSDRTEDF.

V is TRBV5-1 and J is TRBJ1-1, with 7 bases aligning to TRBD1. The length of the CDR3 is 13 residues. Per germline, CDR1 SGHRS and CDR2 YFSETQ. The V and J ends lost 3 bases and 3 bases, in that order; junction bases with no gene match: 2. The DNA of the CDR3 is TGCGCCAGCAGCTCTACAGGGGACACTGAAGCTTTCTTT. It yields the protein CASSSTGDTEAFF.

The chain couples TRBV5-8 to TRBJ2-5; 10 nucleotides align to TRBD1. J lost 5 bases, V lost 4 bases, and 8 bases had no gene match. This CDR3 comprises 15 residues. Germline V gives CDR1 SGHTS, CDR2 YDEGEE. CDR3 in amino acids: CASSGTGTGDETQYF. The CDR3 DNA is TGTGCCAGCAGCGGAACCGGGACAGGGGACGAGACCCAGTACTTC. Complete variable domain (other parts from reference TRBV5-8 and TRBJ2-5): EAGVTQSPTHLIKTRGQQATLRCSPISGHTSVYWYQQALGLGLQFLLWYDEGEERNRGNFPPRFSGRQFPNYSSELNVNALELEDSALYLCASSGTGTGDETQYFGPGTRLLVL.

This rearrangement joins TRBV5-1 to TRBJ2-7; 10 positions match TRBD2. With 1 base clipped from V and 0 bases from J, the junction kept 7 bases outside the gene matches. The V gene's germline CDR1 is SGHRS and CDR2 YFSETQ. The CDR3 loop spans 17 amino acids. The CDR3 region is CASSLSGRATNSYEQYF. The CDR3 DNA is TGCGCCAGCAGCTTGAGCGGGAGGGCCACTAACTCCTACGAGCAGTACTTC.